This T cell receptor beta chain is drawn from a study of T cell repertoires in cytomegalovirus infection. This clonotype has ten or more counts. One entry per CDR3 protein, called by TCRdb with MiXCR from the reads. The sample carries tens of thousands of distinct CDR3 sequences, 4% recorded once. The J segment lost 3 bases and the V segment lost 4 bases, leaving 3 bases of the junction unmatched. CDR3 size: 14 residues. CDR1 and CDR2 from the germline V gene are SGHTA and FQGNSA. Specimen: PBMCs. The TCR originated in a human donor in good health (CMV status not recorded). Some clones in this sample may be carry-over from other donors' samples. The chain recombines TRBV7-2 with TRBJ2-5; TRBD2 matches at 9 bases. This chain's CDR3 is CASSSSGVEETQYF. Here the CDR3 DNA reads TGTGCCAGCAGCTCTAGCGGGGTGGAAGAGACCCAGTACTTC.